The text below deals with one TCR beta chain. These data come from a study of CD8 T cells in Susac syndrome. Study overall: At blood draw, Susac syndrome patients were therapy-naive, on corticosteroids, or on intravenous immunoglobulin alone.

Random hexamers primed reverse transcription of about 0.45 to 1 ug RNA. TCRdb reprocessed the immunoSEQ multiplex PCR reads via MiXCR and lists one record per CDR3 protein. The sample records more than 95,000 distinct CDR3 sequences, around 95% being singletons. CDR3 length: 13 residues. Trimming removed 7 bases at V and 0 bases at J, with 10 bases between. Germline assignment: CDR1 SGHTS and CDR2 YDEGEE. Patients having Susac syndrome satisfied recently defined diagnostic criteria for definite or probable disease. Sequenced material: CD8+ T cells from PBMCs. V usage is TRBV5-8 and J usage is TRBJ1-2; D ambiguous. The source is a human donor with Susac syndrome. CDR3: CASGFVSNYGYTF. CDR3 DNA sequence: TGTGCCAGCGGATTCGTGTCTAACTATGGCTACACCTTC. Filled out from reference TRBV5-8 and TRBJ1-2, the complete variable domain reads EAGVTQSPTHLIKTRGQQATLRCSPISGHTSVYWYQQALGLGLQFLLWYDEGEERNRGNFPPRFSGRQFPNYSSELNVNALELEDSALYLCASGFVSNYGYTFGSGTRLTVV.